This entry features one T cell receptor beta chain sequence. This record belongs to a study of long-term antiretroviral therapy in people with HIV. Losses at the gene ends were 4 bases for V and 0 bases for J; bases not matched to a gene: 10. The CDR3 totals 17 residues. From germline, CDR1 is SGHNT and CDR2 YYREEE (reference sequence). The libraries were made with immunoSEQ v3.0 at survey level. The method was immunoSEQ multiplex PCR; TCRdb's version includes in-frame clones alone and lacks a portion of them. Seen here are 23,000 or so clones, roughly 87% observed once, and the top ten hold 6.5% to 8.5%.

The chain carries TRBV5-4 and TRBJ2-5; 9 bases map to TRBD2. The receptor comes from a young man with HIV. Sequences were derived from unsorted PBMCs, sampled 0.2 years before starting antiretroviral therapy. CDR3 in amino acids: CASSLRGLALYQETQYF. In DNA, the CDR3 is TGTGCCAGCAGCCTGAGGGGACTAGCTCTCTACCAAGAGACCCAGTACTTC.